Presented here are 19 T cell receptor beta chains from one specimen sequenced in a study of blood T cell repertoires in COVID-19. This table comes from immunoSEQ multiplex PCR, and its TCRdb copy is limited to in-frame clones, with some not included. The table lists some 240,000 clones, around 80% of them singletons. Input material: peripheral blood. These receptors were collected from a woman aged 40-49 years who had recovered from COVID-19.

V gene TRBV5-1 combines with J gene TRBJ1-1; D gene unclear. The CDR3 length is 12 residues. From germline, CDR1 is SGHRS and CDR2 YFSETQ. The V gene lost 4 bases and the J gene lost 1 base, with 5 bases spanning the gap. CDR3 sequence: CASSAENTEAFF. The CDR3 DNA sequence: TGCGCCAGCAGCGCGGAGAACACTGAAGCTTTCTTT.

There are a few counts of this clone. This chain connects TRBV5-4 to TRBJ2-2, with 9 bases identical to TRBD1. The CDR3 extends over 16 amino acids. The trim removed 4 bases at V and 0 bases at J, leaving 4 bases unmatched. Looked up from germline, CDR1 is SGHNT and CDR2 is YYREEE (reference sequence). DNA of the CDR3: TGTGCCAGCAGCCCGGACAGGGGATCGAACACCGGGGAGCTGTTTTTT. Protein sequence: CASSPDRGSNTGELFF.

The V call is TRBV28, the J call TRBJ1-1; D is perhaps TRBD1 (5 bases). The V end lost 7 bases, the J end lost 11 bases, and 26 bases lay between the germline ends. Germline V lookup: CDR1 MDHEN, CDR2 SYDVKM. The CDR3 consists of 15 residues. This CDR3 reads CASIVGLGVSEAAFF. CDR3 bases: TGTGCCAGCATTGTGGGACTGGGGGTCTCCGAAGCGGCTTTCTTT.

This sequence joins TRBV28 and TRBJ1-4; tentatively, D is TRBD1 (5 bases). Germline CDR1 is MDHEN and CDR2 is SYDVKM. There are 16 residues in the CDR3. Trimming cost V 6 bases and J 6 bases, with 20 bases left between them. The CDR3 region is CASSPSRGIGDEKLFF. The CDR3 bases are TGTGCCAGCAGCCCCTCCCGGGGGATCGGGGATGAAAAACTGTTTTTT. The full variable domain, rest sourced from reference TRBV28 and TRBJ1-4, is DVKVTQSSRYLVKRTGEKVFLECVQDMDHENMFWYRQDPGLGLRLIYFSYDVKMKEKGDIPEGYSVSREKKERFSLILESASTNQTSMYLCASSPSRGIGDEKLFFGSGTQLSVL.

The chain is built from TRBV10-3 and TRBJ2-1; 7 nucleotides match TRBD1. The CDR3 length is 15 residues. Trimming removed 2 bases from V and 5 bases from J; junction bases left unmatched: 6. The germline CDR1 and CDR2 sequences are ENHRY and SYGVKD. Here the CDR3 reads CAISEAVGGHNEQFF. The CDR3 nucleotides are TGTGCCATCAGTGAGGCCGTAGGGGGCCACAATGAGCAGTTCTTC.

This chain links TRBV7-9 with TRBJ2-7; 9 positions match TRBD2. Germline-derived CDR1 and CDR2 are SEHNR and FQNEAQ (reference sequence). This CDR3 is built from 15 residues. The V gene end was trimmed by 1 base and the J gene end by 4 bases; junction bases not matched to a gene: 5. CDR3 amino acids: CASSLGGLALYEQYF. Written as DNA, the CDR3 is TGTGCCAGCAGCTTAGGTGGACTAGCGTTATACGAGCAGTACTTC.

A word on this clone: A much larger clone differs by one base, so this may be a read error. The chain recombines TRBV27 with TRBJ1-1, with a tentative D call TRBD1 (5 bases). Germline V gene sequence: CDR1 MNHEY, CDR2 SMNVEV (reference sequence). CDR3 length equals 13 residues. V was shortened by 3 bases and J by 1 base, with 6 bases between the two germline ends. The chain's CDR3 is CASSFTGNTEAFF. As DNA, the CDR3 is TGTGCCAGCAGTTTTACAGGGAACACTGAAGCTTTCTTT.

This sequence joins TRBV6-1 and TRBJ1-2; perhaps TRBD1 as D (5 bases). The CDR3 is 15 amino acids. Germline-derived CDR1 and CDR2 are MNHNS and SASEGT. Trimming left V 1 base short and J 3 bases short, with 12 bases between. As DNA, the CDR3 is TGTGCCAGCAGTGAAGTAGGGGTAGGTGACTATGGCTACACCTTC. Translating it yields CASSEVGVGDYGYTF.

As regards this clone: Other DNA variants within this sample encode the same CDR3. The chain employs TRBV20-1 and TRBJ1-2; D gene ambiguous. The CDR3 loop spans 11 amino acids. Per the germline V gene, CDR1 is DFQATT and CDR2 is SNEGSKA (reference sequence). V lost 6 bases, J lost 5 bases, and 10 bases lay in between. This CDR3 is CSAQTGYGYTF. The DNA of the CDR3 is TGCAGTGCCCAGACTGGGTATGGCTACACCTTC.

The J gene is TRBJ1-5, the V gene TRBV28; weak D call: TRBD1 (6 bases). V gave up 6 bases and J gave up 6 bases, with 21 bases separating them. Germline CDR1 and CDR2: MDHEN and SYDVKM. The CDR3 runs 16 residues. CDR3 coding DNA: TGTGCCAGCAGGGGTTCTCCAGGGGCAGGATCTCAGCCCCAGCATTTT. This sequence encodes CASRGSPGAGSQPQHF.

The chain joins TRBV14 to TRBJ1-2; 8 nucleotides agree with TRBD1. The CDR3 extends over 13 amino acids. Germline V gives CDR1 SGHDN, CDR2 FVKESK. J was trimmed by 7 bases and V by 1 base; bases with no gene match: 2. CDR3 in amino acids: CASSQVGTGGYTF. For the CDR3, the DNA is TGTGCCAGCAGCCAAGTGGGGACAGGTGGCTACACCTTC. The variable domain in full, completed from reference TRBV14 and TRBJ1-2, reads EAGVTQFPSHSVIEKGQTVTLRCDPISGHDNLYWYRRVMGKEIKFLLHFVKESKQDESGMPNNRFLAERTGGTYSTLKVQPAELEDSGVYFCASSQVGTGGYTFGSGTRLTVV.

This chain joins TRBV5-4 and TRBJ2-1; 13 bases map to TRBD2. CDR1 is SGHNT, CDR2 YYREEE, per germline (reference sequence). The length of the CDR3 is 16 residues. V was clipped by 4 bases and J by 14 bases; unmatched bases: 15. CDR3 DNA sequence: TGTGCCAGCAGCACCCTACTAGCGGGGGGGACTAACCCAAAGTTCTTC. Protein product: CASSTLLAGGTNPKFF.

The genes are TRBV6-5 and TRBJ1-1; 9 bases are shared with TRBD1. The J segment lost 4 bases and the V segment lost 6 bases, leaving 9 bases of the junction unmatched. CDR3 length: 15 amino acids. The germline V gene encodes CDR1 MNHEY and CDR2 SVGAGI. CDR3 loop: CASRPGTGLFTEAFF. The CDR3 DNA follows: TGTGCCAGCAGACCCGGGACAGGGCTTTTCACTGAAGCTTTCTTT.

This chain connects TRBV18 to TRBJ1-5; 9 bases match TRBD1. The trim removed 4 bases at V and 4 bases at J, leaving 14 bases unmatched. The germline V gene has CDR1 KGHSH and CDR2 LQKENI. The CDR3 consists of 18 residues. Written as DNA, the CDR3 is TGTGCCAGCTCACTCCAAGAAACAGGGGGCGCCGGGAATCAGCCCCAGCATTTT. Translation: CASSLQETGGAGNQPQHF.

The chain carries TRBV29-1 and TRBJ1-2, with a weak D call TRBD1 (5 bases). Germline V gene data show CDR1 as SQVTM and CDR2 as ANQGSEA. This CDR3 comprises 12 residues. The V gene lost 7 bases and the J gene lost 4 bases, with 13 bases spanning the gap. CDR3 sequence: CSDYGGSYGYTF. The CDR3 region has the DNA TGCAGCGATTACGGGGGTAGCTATGGCTACACCTTC.

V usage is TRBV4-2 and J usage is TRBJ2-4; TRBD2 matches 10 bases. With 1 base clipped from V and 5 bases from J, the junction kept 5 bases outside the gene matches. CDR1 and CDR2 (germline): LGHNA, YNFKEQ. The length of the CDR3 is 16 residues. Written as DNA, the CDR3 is TGTGCCAGCAGCCAAGTTCATCTAGCGGGGGAAAACATTCAGTACTTC. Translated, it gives CASSQVHLAGENIQYF.

The CDR3 sequence: CATIRGSNEQFF. In DNA form, the CDR3 reads TGTGCGACAATTAGGGGATCCAATGAGCAGTTCTTC. This chain uses TRBV7-8 with TRBJ2-1; weak D call: TRBD1 (5 bases). The germline CDR1 and CDR2 sequences are SGHVS and FQNEAQ. The CDR3 has 12 residues.

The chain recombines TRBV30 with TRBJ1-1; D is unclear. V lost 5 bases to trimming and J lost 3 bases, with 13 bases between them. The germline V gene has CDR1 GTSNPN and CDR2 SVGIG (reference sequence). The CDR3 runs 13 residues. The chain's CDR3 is CAWAVSSDTEAFF. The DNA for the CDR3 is TGTGCCTGGGCCGTAAGTTCAGACACTGAAGCTTTCTTT.

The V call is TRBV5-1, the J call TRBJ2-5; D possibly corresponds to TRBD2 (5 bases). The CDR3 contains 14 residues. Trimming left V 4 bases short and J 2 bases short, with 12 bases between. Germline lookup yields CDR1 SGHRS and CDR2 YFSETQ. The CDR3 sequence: CASSGGLGQETQYF. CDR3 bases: TGCGCCAGCAGCGGCGGGTTGGGGCAAGAGACCCAGTACTTC.